One sample yielded the 25 T cell receptor beta chains listed below, sequenced in a study of post-analysis software for immune sequencing data. Study-level results: TRBV5-6, TRBV5-1 and TRBV20-1 belonged to a set of roughly 5 TRBV segments that were more frequent in patients than controls.

Researchers reported that TCR beta cDNA libraries carried unique molecular identifiers. TCRdb redid the calling of the PCR reads with MiXCR, one entry per CDR3 protein. The repertoire holds 740,000 or so distinct CDR3 sequences, with about 53% as singletons. Their antigen targets remain unknown. The sample comprised blood. Receptors were obtained from a girl under 18 with multiple sclerosis.

This clonotype was found a few times. The J gene is TRBJ2-5, the V gene TRBV20-1; possibly TRBD1 or TRBD2 for D (6 bases each). The CDR3 has 14 residues. The germline CDR1 and CDR2 sequences are DFQATT and SNEGSKA (reference sequence). Trimming stripped 3 bases from V and 7 bases from J, with 18 bases between. The CDR3 spells CSASSGAIMGTQYF. The CDR3 coding sequence is TGCAGTGCTAGTTCGGGGGCAATAATGGGGACCCAGTACTTC.

The chain couples TRBV21-1 to TRBJ2-5; the table assigns TRBD2, which was not confirmed against the DNA. TRBV21-1 has pseudogene status. This CDR3 contains 18 residues. This CDR3 is CASSKERGGGRAPVKQYF. The CDR3 bases are TGTGCCAGCAGCAAAGAACGGGGCGGCGGGAGGGCCCCTGTTAAGCAGTACTTC.

In its sample, this clonotype was seen once. The J gene is TRBJ2-5, the V gene TRBV9, with 8 bases that match TRBD2. The germline V gene encodes CDR1 SGDLS and CDR2 YYNGEE. The V gene end was trimmed by 1 base and the J gene end by 5 bases; junction bases not matched to a gene: 4. The length of the CDR3 is 14 residues. The CDR3 coding sequence is TGTGCCAGCAGCGTAAATCCGGGGGGGGAGACCCAGTACTTC. It codes for CASSVNPGGETQYF.

The chain carries TRBV25-1 and TRBJ2-7; 10 bases agree with TRBD2. CDR1 and CDR2 from the germline V gene are MGHDK and SYGVNS. V lost 6 bases, J lost 8 bases, and 10 bases stayed unmatched. The CDR3 spans 14 residues. The chain's CDR3 is CASRGAGTSGKQYF. CDR3 sequence (DNA): TGTGCCAGCAGAGGGGCCGGTACTAGCGGGAAGCAGTACTTC.

Notes on this clonotype: Its ends do not fully match the called genes, so a read error is possible. The rearrangement links TRBV2 to TRBJ2-1, with 11 bases matching TRBD2. The CDR3 loop spans 15 amino acids. Germline CDR1 SNHLY, CDR2 FYNNEI. CDR3 sequence: CASRPGLAVLNEQFF. CDR3 bases: TGCGCCAGCAGGCCGGGACTAGCGGTCCTAAATGAGCAGTTCTTC.

The genes are TRBV15 and TRBJ2-5; possibly TRBD1 or TRBD2 for D (6 bases each). The ends were cut back, 5 bases at V and 5 bases at J, with 27 bases in the middle. The CDR3 contains 18 residues. The germline V gene has CDR1 LNHNV and CDR2 YYDKDF (reference sequence). CDR3 protein: CATSLTRGAGTLRETQYF. CDR3 DNA: TGTGCCACCAGCCTCACGAGGGGGGCAGGGACGCTTAGGGAGACCCAGTACTTC.

The CDR3 loop reads CASSPTGERNEQFF. CDR3 DNA sequence: TGCGCCAGCAGCCCGACAGGGGAGAGGAATGAGCAGTTCTTC. The genes are TRBV4-1 and TRBJ2-1; 8 bases align to TRBD1. V lost 4 bases to trimming and J lost 7 bases; unmatched junction nucleotides: 6. CDR1 is MGHRA, CDR2 YSYEKL, per germline. The CDR3 is 14 amino acids.

In regard to this clonotype: At one end, the junction sequence differs from germline, possibly due to a read error. The chain combines TRBV7-9 with TRBJ2-7; D is undetermined. The CDR3 sequence is 15 residues long. Germline-derived CDR1 and CDR2 are SEHNR and FQNEAQ (reference sequence). CDR3 in amino acids: CASSLTLPDPYKQYF. CDR3 nucleotides: TGTGCCAGCAGCTTAACTCTCCCAGATCCCTACAAGCAGTACTTC.

The genes are TRBV6-5 and TRBJ1-2; perhaps TRBD1 as D (5 bases). Looked up from germline, CDR1 is MNHEY and CDR2 is SVGAGI. The V end was cut by 6 bases, the J end by 10 bases, with 21 bases between. The CDR3 length is 14 residues. This CDR3 reads CASREDSILLDYTF. CDR3 nucleotides: TGTGCCAGCAGAGAAGACAGCATCCTACTCGACTACACCTTC.

This clonotype came up a few times. The rearrangement joins TRBV20-1 to TRBJ2-1; TRBD2 aligns across 11 bases. Gene TRBJ2-7 matches the end of the DNA better, so the J call may be wrong. Germline assignment: CDR1 DFQATT and CDR2 SNEGSKA (reference sequence). This CDR3 region has 14 residues. This chain's CDR3 is CSARGLADYNEQYF. Written as DNA, the CDR3 is TGCAGTGCTAGGGGACTAGCGGATTACAATGAGCAGTACTTC.

This clonotype was detected only a few times. The chain joins TRBV12-3 or TRBV12-4 to TRBJ1-2; D is unresolved. The V and J ends lost 2 bases and 0 bases respectively, with 13 bases between them. This CDR3 comprises 16 residues. This CDR3 is CASSLKGPATNYGYTF. CDR3 nucleotide sequence: TGTGCCAGCAGTTTAAAAGGGCCAGCTACTAACTATGGCTACACCTTC.

The J gene is TRBJ2-5, the V gene TRBV11-2, with D hard to call. The CDR3 contains 14 residues. Germline assignment: CDR1 SGHAT and CDR2 FQNNGV. Trimming pared 1 base from V and 1 base from J, leaving 7 bases between. The CDR3 DNA sequence: TGTGCCAGCAGCTTAGGATCAACCCAAGAGACCCAGTACTTC. Translation: CASSLGSTQETQYF.

The V and J genes are TRBV29-1 and TRBJ1-1; the D is unclear. The length of the CDR3 is 13 residues. Germline CDR1 is SQVTM and CDR2 is ANQGSEA. The germline V and J ends were trimmed by 3 bases and 4 bases, with 12 bases remaining between them. The CDR3 spells CSVEEARSTEAFF. CDR3 nucleotide sequence: TGCAGCGTTGAGGAGGCCAGGAGCACTGAAGCTTTCTTT.

V is TRBV5-1 and J is TRBJ2-3, with 8 bases fitting TRBD1. The trim removed 4 bases at V and 2 bases at J, leaving 12 bases unmatched. Germline CDR1 is SGHRS and CDR2 is YFSETQ. This CDR3 has 17 residues. CDR3 nucleotides: TGCGCCAGCAGCATCGGGACAGGCCACCGGGACACAGATACGCAGTATTTT. Residues: CASSIGTGHRDTDTQYF. The entire variable domain, with the rest obtained from reference TRBV5-1 and TRBJ2-3, is as follows: KAGVTQTPRYLIKTRGQQVTLSCSPISGHRSVSWYQQTPGQGLQFLFEYFSETQRNKGNFPGRFSGRQFSNSRSEMNVSTLELGDSALYLCASSIGTGHRDTDTQYFGPGTRLTVL.

As for this clonotype: One junction end disagrees with the germline gene, perhaps due to a read error. This chain links TRBV20-1 with TRBJ2-3; 8 bases are a match to TRBD2. The germline V gene has CDR1 DFQATT and CDR2 SNEGSKA (reference sequence). CDR3 length equals 14 residues. The CDR3 here is CSARAGVGTDTQYF. The CDR3 DNA reads as TGCAGTGCGAGAGCGGGAGTCGGAACAGATACGCAGTATTTT.

The CDR3 coding sequence is TGCAGTGCCCCTCGGGCGGGGGGGCCTGAGACCCAGTTCTTC. Translating gives CSAPRAGGPETQFF. The V and J genes are TRBV20-1 and TRBJ2-1, with TRBD2 matching over 9 bases. Germline values: CDR1 DFQATT, CDR2 SNEGSKA (reference sequence). Germline trimming cut 6 bases from V and 13 bases from J; bases unmatched to any gene: 16. CDR3 length: 14 residues.

This clonotype was seen a few times. The CDR3 DNA is TGTGCCAGCAGTCCCCGGACAGGGGGCCAAGAGACCCAGTACTTC. It translates to CASSPRTGGQETQYF. V gene TRBV28 combines with J gene TRBJ2-5; 10 bases line up with TRBD1. The germline V gene has CDR1 MDHEN and CDR2 SYDVKM. Losses at the gene ends were 5 bases for V and 1 base for J; bases not matched to a gene: 4. The CDR3 is 15 amino acids.

V is TRBV6-1 and J is TRBJ2-7, with D perhaps given as TRBD1 or TRBD2 (7 bases each). Germline values: CDR1 MNHNS, CDR2 SASEGT. Trimming left V 11 bases short and J 3 bases short, with 20 bases between. The CDR3 has 14 amino acids. The CDR3 spells CAGGADRVFYEQYF. In DNA, the CDR3 is TGTGCCGGGGGGGCCGACAGGGTTTTCTACGAGCAGTACTTC.

This rearrangement joins TRBV10-3 to TRBJ1-2, with 11 positions matching TRBD1. V lost 5 bases, J lost 6 bases, and 5 bases stayed unmatched. Germline V gene data show CDR1 as ENHRY and CDR2 as SYGVKD. The CDR3 runs to 14 residues. In nucleotides, the CDR3 is TGTGCCATCAGTCCCGGGACAGGGGGTAATGGCTACACCTTC. Its translation is CAISPGTGGNGYTF.

This clonotype has ten or more counts. V usage is TRBV5-1 and J usage is TRBJ2-1, with TRBD2 matching over 10 bases. The CDR3 length is 16 residues. CDR1 and CDR2 (germline): SGHRS, YFSETQ. V shed 1 base and J 1 base; nucleotides not matched to a gene: 2. The DNA for the CDR3 is TGCGCCAGCAGCTTGCCAGCGGGAGGGTCCTACAATGAGCAGTTCTTC. This sequence encodes CASSLPAGGSYNEQFF.

The chain employs TRBV6-6 and TRBJ1-2; 7 bases fit TRBD1. CDR1 MNHNY and CDR2 SVGAGI come from the germline V gene (reference sequence). J lost 6 bases, V lost 6 bases, and 7 bases had no gene match. This CDR3 is built from 13 residues. CDR3 protein: CASSSTGQDGYTF. The CDR3 DNA is TGTGCCAGCAGCTCAACCGGACAGGATGGCTACACCTTC.

The gene calls are TRBV6-5 and TRBJ1-4; no clear D gene. This CDR3 region has 15 residues. Trimming took off 5 bases at V and 8 bases at J, with 18 bases between the two ends. In germline, CDR1 is MNHEY, CDR2 SVGAGI. The CDR3 region has the DNA TGTGCCAGCAGTGCCTTCCCTCGACGGCAAGAAAAACTGTTTTTT. Protein product: CASSAFPRRQEKLFF.

This chain joins TRBV7-2 and TRBJ1-2; 7 nucleotides match TRBD1. The CDR3 loop spans 15 amino acids. V dropped 5 bases and J dropped 2; count of bases not matched to a gene: 8. Germline V lookup: CDR1 SGHTA, CDR2 FQGNSA. The CDR3 protein is CASSTRQGWNYGYTF. For the CDR3, the DNA is TGTGCCAGCAGCACCAGACAGGGCTGGAACTATGGCTACACCTTC.

The chain combines TRBV20-1 with TRBJ1-1; TRBD1 matches 7 bases. CDR3 length: 15 residues. Germline assignment: CDR1 DFQATT and CDR2 SNEGSKA (reference sequence). V was pared by 4 bases and J by 4 bases, with 12 bases of the junction left unmatched. The chain's CDR3 is CSAIDFRGSGTEAFF. The CDR3 coding sequence is TGCAGTGCTATTGACTTCAGGGGGTCTGGCACTGAAGCTTTCTTT.

The rearrangement links TRBV20-1 to TRBJ2-7; the D is unclear. The CDR3 has 15 amino acids. Per germline, CDR1 DFQATT and CDR2 SNEGSKA (reference sequence). V was trimmed by 4 bases and J by 0 bases, leaving 16 bases between them. CDR3 nucleotides: TGCAGTGCTACCCCGGGCAGGCGCAGCTCCTACGAGCAGTACTTC. Translation: CSATPGRRSSYEQYF.